Below, one T cell receptor beta chain is given with its context. What it recognizes is unknown. Assay used: immunoSEQ multiplex PCR; TCRdb lists only in-frame clones, some missing. The sample shows more than 15,000 clones, under 85% of them seen only once. J was trimmed by 7 bases and V by 4 bases; bases with no gene match: 2. CDR3 size: 14 residues. Germline assignment: CDR1 SGDLS and CDR2 YYNGEE. Peptide-pool stimulation followed by sequencing identified expanded antigen-specific CD4+ clonotypes in the ViraFEST assay. Once cultured for 10 to 11 days, the cells underwent separation to obtain CD4+ T cells. SARS-CoV-2 infected the person between March and December 2020, as confirmed by PCR. It was two doses of either the BNT162b2 or mRNA-1273 vaccine that participants received. A few million PBMC per well received about 10 IU/ml IL-2 and approximately 9.2 ug/ml peptides in culture. Each culture had half its medium swapped for IL-2 medium on days 3 and 7.

The data were taken from a study of vaccination effects on CD4 cells after COVID-19. The overall study: Post-vaccine sampling took place a median of 72 days after the second dose.

The source material was CD4+ T cells from PBMCs cultured with SARS-CoV-2 spike peptides, sampled after COVID-19 vaccination. The TCR was taken from a human donor who had a prior SARS-CoV-2 infection. The gene calls are TRBV9 and TRBJ2-1, with 13 bases identical to TRBD2. DNA of the CDR3: TGTGCCAGCAGCAAGACTAGCGGGAGGAATGAGCAGTTCTTC. Translated: CASSKTSGRNEQFF.